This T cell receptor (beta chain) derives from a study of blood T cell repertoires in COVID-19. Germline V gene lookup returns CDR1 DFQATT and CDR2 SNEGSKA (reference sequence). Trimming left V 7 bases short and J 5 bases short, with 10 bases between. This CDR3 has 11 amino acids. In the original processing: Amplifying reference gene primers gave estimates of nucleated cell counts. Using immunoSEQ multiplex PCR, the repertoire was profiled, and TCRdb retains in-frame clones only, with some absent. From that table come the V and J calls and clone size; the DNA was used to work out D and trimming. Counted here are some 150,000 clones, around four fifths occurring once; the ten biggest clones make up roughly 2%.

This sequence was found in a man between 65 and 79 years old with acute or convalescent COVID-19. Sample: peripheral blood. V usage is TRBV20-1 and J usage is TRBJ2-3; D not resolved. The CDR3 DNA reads TGCAGTGGGTCGCCGAGAGATACGCAGTATTTT. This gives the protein CSGSPRDTQYF.